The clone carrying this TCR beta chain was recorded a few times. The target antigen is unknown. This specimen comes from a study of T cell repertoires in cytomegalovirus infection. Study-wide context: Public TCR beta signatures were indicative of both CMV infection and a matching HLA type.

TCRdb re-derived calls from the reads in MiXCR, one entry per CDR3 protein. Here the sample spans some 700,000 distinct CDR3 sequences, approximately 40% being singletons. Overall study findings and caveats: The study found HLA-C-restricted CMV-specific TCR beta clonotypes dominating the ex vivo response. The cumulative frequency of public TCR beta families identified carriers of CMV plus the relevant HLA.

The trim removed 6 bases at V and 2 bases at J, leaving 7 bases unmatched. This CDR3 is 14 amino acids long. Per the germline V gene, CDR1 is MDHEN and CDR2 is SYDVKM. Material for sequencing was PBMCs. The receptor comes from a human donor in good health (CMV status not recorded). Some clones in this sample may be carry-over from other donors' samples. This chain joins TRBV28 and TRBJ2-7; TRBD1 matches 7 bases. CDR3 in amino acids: CASSLGQPPYEQYF. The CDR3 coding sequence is TGTGCCAGCAGCCTGGGACAGCCTCCCTACGAGCAGTACTTC.